These T cell receptor beta chains were read from a single sample in a study of blood T cell repertoires in COVID-19. Clones were read by immunoSEQ multiplex PCR, and TCRdb kept only the in-frame ones, dropping some. The table has over 95,000 clones, roughly 78% seen once. Input material: peripheral blood. The receptor set was obtained from a woman of 80 years or more with active or convalescent COVID-19. The CDR3 runs from the conserved cysteine through the conserved F or W. The D gene is left open where the match is weak.

V	D	J	CDR3
TRBV5-1	TRBD2	TRBJ2-1	CASSWTSGRNNEQFF
TRBV5-1	NA	TRBJ1-4	CASSQNRPLISEKLFF
TRBV28	TRBD1	TRBJ1-5	CASSTRGQGTNQPQHF
TRBV10-2	TRBD1	TRBJ1-2	CASSQTGDLGYTF
TRBV4-3	NA	TRBJ2-7	CASSQGTRATRGFEQYF
TRBV7-2	TRBD1	TRBJ2-1	CASSLMLGQGYNEQFF
TRBV5-1	NA	TRBJ1-1	CASNTAGWDTEAFF
TRBV28	NA	TRBJ2-7	CASISVGAEGEQYF
TRBV5-6	NA	TRBJ2-5	CASSSRETQYF
TRBV6-5	NA	TRBJ2-6	CASTPPGAGANVLTF
TRBV13	NA	TRBJ2-3	CASSLLLAAGADTQYF
TRBV5-5	TRBD2	TRBJ2-3	CASSLPSGTTDTQYF
TRBV6-5	TRBD2	TRBJ2-1	CASSPGTSRNEQFF
TRBV5-4	TRBD2	TRBJ2-7	CASSLAGLAGRYEQYF
TRBV3-1/TRBV3-2	NA	TRBJ2-7	CASSQEASRYEQYF
TRBV14	NA	TRBJ2-1	CASSQEVSEHDEQFF
TRBV4-1	TRBD1	TRBJ2-1	CASSQGTGPYNEQFF
TRBV5-4	TRBD2	TRBJ2-1	CASSSGLAGNEQFF
TRBV5-1	NA	TRBJ1-1	CASSVQVNTEAFF
TRBV5-6	TRBD2	TRBJ2-7	CASRTGLAGVYEQYF
TRBV18	NA	TRBJ2-5	CASSSTETQYF
TRBV19	TRBD1	TRBJ2-5	CASSPRQGGETQYF
TRBV5-6	TRBD2	TRBJ2-7	CASTPAGLTSGTTEQYF
TRBV27	NA	TRBJ2-7	CASSASTGHYEQYF
TRBV5-6	NA	TRBJ1-5	CASSLGSGHSNQPQHF
TRBV5-4	TRBD2	TRBJ2-6	CASSLLAGDSGANVLTF
TRBV7-3	NA	TRBJ1-6	CASSLLFYNSPLHF
TRBV7-9	NA	TRBJ2-1	CASSPGGSSYNEQFF
TRBV21-1	NA	TRBJ1-1	CASSMTGHPPIEAFF
TRBV7-9	TRBD1	TRBJ2-3	CASSLGGTGGPSDTQYF
TRBV5-1	NA	TRBJ2-2	CASTLLPGQHTGELFF
TRBV7-8	NA	TRBJ1-2	CASSSRGTRTYGYTF
TRBV11-2	NA	TRBJ2-5	CASSLGASRETQYF
TRBV9	TRBD1	TRBJ2-2	CASSPQGANTGELFF
TRBV5-1	NA	TRBJ2-1	CASSLRQTGSYNEQFF
TRBV19	TRBD2	TRBJ2-3	CASRLREGSNTDTQYF
TRBV7-9	TRBD1	TRBJ1-6	CASSSGTVNSPLHF
TRBV30	NA	TRBJ2-7	CAWSATYYEQYF
TRBV2	NA	TRBJ2-7	CASSEGGVTYEQYF
TRBV11-2	NA	TRBJ2-1	CASSTQGSEQFF
TRBV27	TRBD2	TRBJ2-3	CASRRLAGGFTDTQYF